One and the same sample provided the 25 T cell receptor beta chains below, sequenced in a study of human T cells and chemical hapten exposure. TCRdb reprocessed the 5' RACE reads via MiXCR and lists one record per CDR3 protein. Here the sample spans about 81,000 distinct CDR3 sequences, approximately 15% being singletons. It was unfractionated whole blood from which total RNA was extracted. The origin of the receptors is a female donor in good health.

This clonotype was seen more than once but under ten times. The V gene is TRBV5-1, the J gene TRBJ2-2; TRBD1 or TRBD2 may be the D gene (6 bases each). Germline CDR1 SGHRS, CDR2 YFSETQ. Between the trimmed V and J ends, which lost 0 bases and 4 bases, there was a span of 10 bases. There are 15 residues in the CDR3. This CDR3 reads CASSLERGATGELFF. CDR3 sequence (DNA): TGCGCCAGCAGCTTGGAAAGGGGGGCCACCGGGGAGCTGTTTTTT. The full variable domain, rest sourced from reference TRBV5-1 and TRBJ2-2, is KAGVTQTPRYLIKTRGQQVTLSCSPISGHRSVSWYQQTPGQGLQFLFEYFSETQRNKGNFPGRFSGRQFSNSRSEMNVSTLELGDSALYLCASSLERGATGELFFGEGSRLTVL.

The CDR3 DNA reads TGTGCTAGTGGTCCCACTACTAGCGGCTCCTACAATGAGCAGTTCTTC. Translating it yields CASGPTTSGSYNEQFF. The V and J genes are TRBV12-5 and TRBJ2-1, with 8 nucleotides matching TRBD2. The CDR3 is 16 residues long. Germline CDR1 and CDR2: LGHNT and FRNRAP. J gave up 0 bases and V 5 bases, and 6 bases lay outside the gene matches.

For this clonotype: Without the conserved terminal phenylalanine or tryptophan, this CDR3 likely stems from a read error. No DNA is shown, since the ends of the CDR3 on it are uncertain; the CDR3 is the one TCRdb lists. This rearrangement joins TRBV20-1 to TRBJ2-1; the table's D call of TRBD2 was not tested on the DNA. The CDR3 spans 12 residues, counting both ends. Germline loops: CDR1 DFQATT, CDR2 SNEGSKA (reference sequence). CDR3: CSSWTEPGLHAI.

This clonotype was seen ten or more times. The chain recombines TRBV3-1 with TRBJ2-3, with D perhaps matching TRBD2 (6 bases). CDR1 is LGHDT and CDR2 is YNNKEL in the germline V gene (reference sequence). Between the trimmed V and J ends, which lost 4 bases and 2 bases, there was a span of 13 bases. The CDR3 is made up of 15 amino acids. CDR3 in DNA: TGTGCCAGCAGCCTCGCGGGGCGCCCCACAGATACGCAGTATTTT. It encodes CASSLAGRPTDTQYF.

The table lists this clonotype with a few counts. The chain uses TRBV20-1 and TRBJ1-1; 9 nucleotides agree with TRBD1. This CDR3 contains 14 residues. Trimming took 6 bases from V and 7 from J; bases not matched to a gene: 12. Germline values: CDR1 DFQATT, CDR2 SNEGSKA (reference sequence). The CDR3 here is CSAPRTGEGGEAFF. CDR3 nucleotides: TGCAGTGCCCCCCGGACAGGGGAAGGGGGTGAAGCTTTCTTT.

In its sample, this clonotype was seen many times. The J gene is TRBJ2-7, the V gene TRBV27, with D perhaps TRBD1 or TRBD2 (5 bases each). V dropped 6 bases and J dropped 0 bases, with 24 bases sitting between them. Germline V gene lookup returns CDR1 MNHEY and CDR2 SMNVEV (reference sequence). The CDR3 covers 18 residues. DNA for the CDR3: TGTGCCAGCAGCACACTCCAAGCCCGGGACGGCCTCTCCTACGAGCAGTACTTC. Its translation: CASSTLQARDGLSYEQYF.

The chain uses TRBV28 and TRBJ2-7; 7 positions agree with TRBD1. The CDR3 is 19 residues long. Germline V gives CDR1 MDHEN, CDR2 SYDVKM. With V trimmed by 5 bases and J by 2 bases, 21 bases remained unmatched. CDR3 nucleotides: TGTGCCAGCAGTCGACCTAAAGAACAACAGGGGAAACCACCCTACGAGCAGTACTTC. It yields the protein CASSRPKEQQGKPPYEQYF.

CDR3 protein: CASSWGPSSADTQYF. DNA for the CDR3: TGTGCCAGCAGTTGGGGACCTAGCTCGGCAGATACGCAGTATTTT. The rearrangement joins TRBV6-2 or TRBV6-3 to TRBJ2-3; possibly TRBD1 or TRBD2 for D (5 bases each). V was clipped by 4 bases and J by 4 bases, with 15 bases between them. CDR3 size: 15 residues. Germline V lookup: CDR1 MNHEY, CDR2 SVGEGT.

CDR3: CASSSPAGGGTEAFF. DNA for the CDR3: TGTGCCAGCAGTTCCCCCGCGGGGGGGGGTACTGAAGCTTTCTTT. The rearrangement joins TRBV28 to TRBJ1-1; D may be TRBD1 (5 bases). The V end lost 4 bases, the J end lost 5 bases, and 17 bases lay between the germline ends. Germline CDR1 is MDHEN and CDR2 is SYDVKM. The length of the CDR3 is 15 residues.

The chain recombines TRBV30 with TRBJ2-5, with 10 bases aligning to TRBD1. The germline V gene has CDR1 GTSNPN and CDR2 SVGIG (reference sequence). CDR3 length: 14 residues. Trimming removed 6 bases from V and 4 bases from J; junction bases left unmatched: 8. CDR3 protein: CACAPDRGRETQYF. CDR3 DNA sequence: TGTGCCTGCGCCCCAGACAGGGGGCGAGAGACCCAGTACTTC.

J is TRBJ2-3 and V is TRBV4-3, with no clear D. CDR1 and CDR2 (germline): LGHNA, YSLEER. Trimming took 4 bases from V and 5 from J, leaving 16 bases between them. The CDR3 is 15 amino acids. The CDR3 protein is CASSRRSHNLDTQYF. CDR3 nucleotides: TGCGCCAGCAGCCGACGGAGTCACAATCTAGATACGCAGTATTTT.

The genes are TRBV4-1 and TRBJ1-2; 7 positions agree with TRBD1. CDR1 is MGHRA, CDR2 YSYEKL, per germline. The CDR3 covers 16 residues. V trimming: 1 base; J trimming: 0 bases; junction bases outside the gene matches: 5. CDR3 coding DNA: TGCGCCAGCAGCCAAGGACAGGGCCTAACTAACTATGGCTACACCTTC. Translated: CASSQGQGLTNYGYTF.

There are a few counts of this clonotype. The rearrangement links TRBV28 to TRBJ1-1; TRBD1 matches 10 bases. The CDR3 sequence is 15 residues long. From germline, CDR1 is MDHEN and CDR2 SYDVKM. Trimming at V came to 6 bases and at J to 4 bases, leaving 8 bases not matched to a gene. CDR3: CASRGQGPLGTEAFF. CDR3 bases: TGTGCCAGCAGGGGACAGGGGCCTCTGGGCACTGAAGCTTTCTTT.

The gene calls are TRBV6-6 and TRBJ2-1; TRBD1 matches at 8 bases. Per the germline V gene, CDR1 is MNHNY and CDR2 is SVGAGI (reference sequence). The CDR3 is made up of 15 amino acids. J was trimmed by 3 bases and V by 5 bases; bases with no gene match: 6. The chain's CDR3 is CASSPGTGNYNEQFF. The CDR3 DNA sequence: TGTGCCAGCAGTCCCGGGACAGGTAACTACAATGAGCAGTTCTTC.

The chain combines TRBV6-5 with TRBJ1-1; D is unresolved. The CDR3 contains 15 residues. Trimming removed 6 bases at V and 4 bases at J, with 18 bases between. In germline, CDR1 is MNHEY, CDR2 SVGAGI. The CDR3 sequence is CASSHPARSGTEAFF. In DNA form, the CDR3 reads TGTGCCAGCAGCCACCCCGCTCGGAGCGGCACTGAAGCTTTCTTT.

This clonotype was counted between two and nine times. J is TRBJ1-1 and V is TRBV28, with D uncertain. Germline loops: CDR1 MDHEN, CDR2 SYDVKM. The V end was cut by 6 bases, the J end by 8 bases, with 16 bases between. This CDR3 contains 13 residues. CDR3 protein: CASSPRHGLEAFF. CDR3 nucleotides: TGTGCCAGCAGCCCCCGTCACGGATTAGAAGCTTTCTTT.

This clonotype has at least ten counts. The chain uses TRBV12-3 or TRBV12-4 and TRBJ2-7, with 9 nucleotides matching TRBD2. This CDR3 is built from 16 residues. Trimming took 4 bases from V and 3 from J; bases not matched to a gene: 10. CDR3: CASSSGITLAGYEQYF. CDR3 nucleotides: TGTGCCAGCAGTTCCGGGATAACACTAGCGGGCTACGAGCAGTACTTC.

The table lists this clonotype with a few counts. J is TRBJ1-6 and V is TRBV7-9, with D possibly TRBD1 on 6 matching bases. This CDR3 is 15 amino acids long. Trimming pared 5 bases from V and 9 bases from J, leaving 17 bases between. In germline, CDR1 is SEHNR, CDR2 FQNEAQ (reference sequence). CDR3 sequence (DNA): TGTGCCAGCAGCGGTTCGCAGGGGTCGGGTTCACCCCTCCACTTT. It encodes CASSGSQGSGSPLHF.

This clonotype occurred a few times. The rearrangement joins TRBV5-1 to TRBJ2-3; TRBD1 matches 7 bases. Per germline, CDR1 SGHRS and CDR2 YFSETQ. This CDR3 has 13 amino acids. J was trimmed by 5 bases and V by 4 bases; bases with no gene match: 4. CDR3 nucleotide sequence: TGCGCCAGCAGCCTCCCAGGGGGAGATACGCAGTATTTT. This encodes CASSLPGGDTQYF.

This clonotype has a handful of counts. For the CDR3, the DNA is TGCAGTGCTAGAGCGAGACGAGATGCAGATACGCAGTATTTT. Translation: CSARARRDADTQYF. The rearrangement links TRBV20-1 to TRBJ2-3; no reliable D call. Looked up from germline, CDR1 is DFQATT and CDR2 is SNEGSKA (reference sequence). Trimming stripped 1 base from V and 4 bases from J, with 12 bases between. This CDR3 contains 14 residues.

The rearrangement links TRBV29-1 to TRBJ2-2, with 9 bases identical to TRBD2. The CDR3 is 14 residues long. From germline, CDR1 is SQVTM and CDR2 ANQGSEA. V dropped 7 bases and J dropped 0; count of bases not matched to a gene: 3. In DNA, the CDR3 is TGCAGCGCTGGGACTAGCCCGAACACCGGGGAGCTGTTTTTT. It codes for CSAGTSPNTGELFF.

This clonotype ranks as medium-sized. The chain joins TRBV4-2 to TRBJ2-6, with D possibly TRBD1 on 6 matching bases. Between the trimmed V and J ends, which lost 0 bases and 0 bases, there was a span of 6 bases. CDR1 and CDR2 (germline): LGHNA, YNFKEQ. The CDR3 length is 16 residues. The CDR3 region has the DNA TGTGCCAGCAGCCAAGAACAGGGCTCTGGGGCCAACGTCCTGACTTTC. As protein: CASSQEQGSGANVLTF.

This clonotype was recorded a few times. The chain links TRBV5-1 to TRBJ2-7; 8 positions agree with TRBD1. This CDR3 spans 14 amino acids. Per germline, CDR1 SGHRS and CDR2 YFSETQ. With V trimmed by 1 base and J by 2 bases, 2 bases remained unmatched. CDR3 nucleotides: TGCGCCAGCAGCTTGCGGGGACAGGCCTACGAGCAGTACTTC. It specifies CASSLRGQAYEQYF.

V and J are TRBV6-2 or TRBV6-3 and TRBJ1-1, with D hard to call. This CDR3 spans 14 amino acids. Trimming took off 6 bases at V and 0 bases at J, with 11 bases between the two ends. Germline CDR1 MNHEY, CDR2 SVGEGT. The CDR3 DNA reads as TGTGCCAGCAGGCTACACCCAATGAACACTGAAGCTTTCTTT. It is translated as CASRLHPMNTEAFF.

This clonotype was seen a handful of times. The chain couples TRBV18 to TRBJ1-1; D ambiguous. Trimming shortened V by 6 bases and J by 4 bases, and 15 bases separated the two germline ends. Germline CDR1 and CDR2: KGHSH and LQKENI. This CDR3 comprises 14 residues. CDR3 in DNA: TGTGCCAGCTCCCAGAGTGGCAGAAGCACTGAAGCTTTCTTT. Translating gives CASSQSGRSTEAFF.